The clone carrying this T cell receptor beta chain was counted a single time. Antigen: not known. Sequencing used immunoSEQ multiplex PCR; TCRdb keeps in-frame clones, though not all of them. This sample carries some 40,000 clones, over 75% of them seen once, and the ten largest clones take about 25%. Noted time point: pretreatment peripheral blood. This record comes from a study of PD-L1 blockade in urothelial cancer. At the level of the study: Patients arrived having already received 0 to 3 prior chemotherapy regimens. Each blood sample yielded a median of roughly 140,000 T cells. Researchers looked at the blood 3 weeks (second dose) and 6 weeks after treatment began.

Study-level findings and limits: Durable benefit was linked to greater 3-week expansion of tumor-associated blood clones.

This TCR came from a donor aged 40 or over with urothelial cancer. Sample: PBMCs, taken around atezolizumab (anti-PD-L1) treatment.

CDR3 nucleotides: TGTGCCAGCATACGGGAGAGCACAGATACGCAGTATTTT. As protein: CASIRESTDTQYF. V usage is TRBV2 and J usage is TRBJ2-3; D might be TRBD2 (6 bases). V lost 7 bases and J lost 0, with 8 bases in between. Germline CDR1 is SNHLY and CDR2 is FYNNEI. CDR3 length: 13 amino acids.